These 23 T cell receptor beta chains came from one sample sequenced in a study of beta chain features in type 1 diabetes. Findings and caveats of the study: There was a moderate but significant shortening of TCRB CDR3s in all four CD4+ subsets of Type 1 diabetes patients.

As every portion of the isolated RNA was reverse transcribed, the sequencing read expressed TCRB transcripts. Generated by immunoSEQ multiplex PCR, the TCRdb table keeps only in-frame clones and is missing some. The data show about 390,000 clones, with 8.5% to 10% seen just once and roughly 0.6% held by the top ten. These TCRs' antigens remain unknown. The sample was central memory CD4+ T cells from blood. These receptors came from a man aged 25-45 years with type 1 diabetes.

This rearrangement joins TRBV18 to TRBJ1-1; TRBD1 matches 8 bases. V shed 2 bases, J shed 3 bases, and the junction held 8 bases outside the gene matches. This CDR3 region has 16 residues. Germline V gives CDR1 KGHSH, CDR2 LQKENI. This CDR3 reads CASSPKIQGAHTEAFF. CDR3 DNA sequence: TGTGCCAGCTCACCAAAAATTCAGGGGGCGCACACTGAAGCTTTCTTT. The full variable domain, in which reference TRBV18 and TRBJ1-1 provide the parts outside the CDR3, is NAGVMQNPRHLVRRRGQEARLRCSPMKGHSHVYWYRQLPEEGLKFMVYLQKENIIDESGMPKERFSAEFPKEGPSILRIQQVVRGDSAAYFCASSPKIQGAHTEAFFGQGTRLTVV.

By share of the sample, this clone is medium-sized. This chain connects TRBV4-1 to TRBJ2-6, with D tentatively TRBD1 or TRBD2 (5 bases each). The V and J ends lost 8 bases and 0 bases respectively, with 17 bases between them. The germline V gene has CDR1 MGHRA and CDR2 YSYEKL. The CDR3 contains 17 residues. CDR3 protein: CASAGDGYYSGANVLTF. CDR3 DNA: TGCGCCAGCGCTGGGGACGGATACTACTCTGGGGCCAACGTCCTGACTTTC.

This clone was observed a few times. The gene calls are TRBV18 and TRBJ2-5, with TRBD1 matching over 9 bases. CDR1 and CDR2 (germline): KGHSH, LQKENI. This CDR3 is 16 amino acids long. V lost 2 bases and J lost 5; bases outside the gene matches: 9. The CDR3 nucleotides are TGTGCCAGCTCACCAAATACAGGGGGCGCGGAGGAGACCCAGTACTTC. This encodes CASSPNTGGAEETQYF.

J is TRBJ1-5 and V is TRBV18, with D maybe TRBD1 (6 bases). The CDR3 has 15 amino acids. CDR1 is KGHSH, CDR2 LQKENI, per germline. The germline V and J ends were trimmed by 6 bases and 0 bases, with 12 bases remaining between them. CDR3 region: CASSPDSYSNQPQHF. DNA of the CDR3: TGTGCCAGCTCGCCGGACAGCTATAGCAATCAGCCCCAGCATTTT.

The rearrangement links TRBV28 to TRBJ2-7; D is possibly TRBD1 (6 bases). Germline V lookup: CDR1 MDHEN, CDR2 SYDVKM. V lost 3 bases and J lost 5, with 14 bases in between. This CDR3 has 14 amino acids. CDR3 sequence reads: CASSLARGLNEQYF. The DNA for the CDR3 is TGTGCCAGCAGTTTGGCCAGGGGCCTTAACGAGCAGTACTTC.

The rearrangement links TRBV5-6 to TRBJ1-1; the match to TRBD1 covers 9 bases. CDR3 length: 16 amino acids. The germline CDR1 and CDR2 sequences are SGHDT and YYEEEE. V lost 1 base, J lost 3 bases, and 7 bases stayed unmatched. CDR3 sequence reads: CASSLRTGAVDTEAFF. DNA for the CDR3: TGTGCCAGCAGCTTGCGGACAGGGGCGGTAGACACTGAAGCTTTCTTT. The full variable domain, rest sourced from reference TRBV5-6 and TRBJ1-1, is DAGVTQSPTHLIKTRGQQVTLRCSPKSGHDTVSWYQQALGQGPQFIFQYYEEEERQRGNFPDRFSGHQFPNYSSELNVNALLLGDSALYLCASSLRTGAVDTEAFFGQGTRLTVV.

This clone appeared once. V and J are TRBV10-1 and TRBJ2-3; D might be TRBD1 (5 bases). CDR1 and CDR2 (germline): WNHNN, SYGVQD (reference sequence). The CDR3 spans 15 residues. V lost 4 bases and J 0 bases, leaving 11 bases between the germline ends. The CDR3 here is CASSGGRSSTDTQYF. The CDR3 DNA reads as TGCGCCAGCAGTGGGGGCCGGTCTAGCACAGATACGCAGTATTTT.

The V gene is TRBV7-3, the J gene TRBJ2-1, with a tentative D call TRBD1 (6 bases). The V gene's germline CDR1 is SGHTA and CDR2 FQGTGA. This CDR3 contains 15 residues. V lost 6 bases to trimming and J lost 4 bases, with 16 bases between them. The CDR3 coding sequence is TGTGCCAGCAGTCAAGGATTAGGGGGATACAATGAGCAGTTCTTC. Amino acids: CASSQGLGGYNEQFF.

In regard to this clone: Other DNA variants within this sample encode the same CDR3. This chain connects TRBV9 to TRBJ2-5; D tentatively reads TRBD1 or TRBD2 (6 bases each). V lost 0 bases to trimming and J lost 5 bases, with 23 bases between them. The CDR3 totals 18 residues. Germline V gives CDR1 SGDLS, CDR2 YYNGEE. CDR3 sequence reads: CASSVARTARGGGETQYF. CDR3 nucleotide sequence: TGTGCCAGCAGCGTAGCGCGGACCGCCCGAGGAGGGGGGGAGACCCAGTACTTC.

The chain combines TRBV19 with TRBJ2-1; TRBD2 matches at 12 bases. The CDR3 length is 15 residues. Germline-derived CDR1 and CDR2 are LNHDA and SQIVND (reference sequence). The ends lost 6 bases at V and 9 bases at J; junction bases unmatched: 9. The CDR3 region has the DNA TGTGCCAGTAGCCAAGGACTAGCGGGATCACGTGAGCAGTTCTTC. Translation: CASSQGLAGSREQFF.

V and J are TRBV6-5 and TRBJ1-5, with D tentatively TRBD1 (6 bases). Trimming left V 7 bases short and J 2 bases short, with 15 bases between. The CDR3 length is 15 residues. Germline CDR1 reads MNHEY; CDR2 reads SVGAGI. The CDR3, as DNA: TGTGCCAGCAATAAACAGGGTAGAGGCAATCAGCCCCAGCATTTT. Protein sequence: CASNKQGRGNQPQHF.

This clone has just a few counts. V is TRBV30 and J is TRBJ2-3; D gene uncertain. Looked up from germline, CDR1 is GTSNPN and CDR2 is SVGIG (reference sequence). With 0 bases removed from V and 2 bases from J, the gap between germline ends came to 6 bases. The CDR3 consists of 13 residues. In nucleotides, the CDR3 is TGTGCCTGGAGTGTAGCCCTCACAGATACGCAGTATTTT. Translated, it gives CAWSVALTDTQYF. The full variable domain, rest sourced from reference TRBV30 and TRBJ2-3, is SQTIHQWPATLVQPVGSPLSLECTVEGTSNPNLYWYRQAAGRGLQLLFYSVGIGQISSEVPQNLSASRPQDRQFILSSKKLLLSDSGFYLCAWSVALTDTQYFGPGTRLTVL.

V gene TRBV6-5 combines with J gene TRBJ1-3, with no clear D. V lost 6 bases to trimming and J lost 4 bases, with 10 bases between them. Per germline, CDR1 MNHEY and CDR2 SVGAGI. The CDR3 is 13 residues long. In nucleotides, the CDR3 is TGTGCCAGCAGAAGAGGTCCCGGAAACACCATATATTTT. Amino acid sequence: CASRRGPGNTIYF.

This clone was seen only a few times. The chain couples TRBV30 to TRBJ2-2, with TRBD1 matching 7 bases. CDR3 length equals 13 residues. V trimming: 2 bases; J trimming: 6 bases; junction bases outside the gene matches: 3. The V gene's germline CDR1 is GTSNPN and CDR2 SVGIG (reference sequence). CDR3 sequence (DNA): TGTGCCTGGAGTTTTCAGGGGGCCGGGGAGCTGTTTTTT. Amino acids: CAWSFQGAGELFF.

The J gene is TRBJ2-7, the V gene TRBV11-2; the D gene is possibly TRBD1 (6 bases). The V and J ends lost 6 bases and 0 bases respectively, with 18 bases between them. CDR3 length: 16 amino acids. Germline CDR1 and CDR2: SGHAT and FQNNGV. The CDR3 sequence is CASSPVRGKSSYEQYF. The CDR3 region has the DNA TGTGCCAGCAGTCCAGTGAGGGGGAAGAGCTCCTACGAGCAGTACTTC. Complete variable domain (other parts from reference TRBV11-2 and TRBJ2-7): EAGVAQSPRYKIIEKRQSVAFWCNPISGHATLYWYQQILGQGPKLLIQFQNNGVVDDSQLPKDRFSAERLKGVDSTLKIQPAKLEDSAVYLCASSPVRGKSSYEQYFGPGTRLTVT.

This clone has only a few counts. The sample has other DNA sequences that encode this CDR3 too. V gene TRBV6-5 combines with J gene TRBJ2-7; 10 bases match TRBD1. With V trimmed by 5 bases and J by 4 bases, 8 bases remained unmatched. The CDR3 sequence is 15 residues long. Germline values: CDR1 MNHEY, CDR2 SVGAGI. The CDR3 is CASSAPGQGKYEQYF. The CDR3 bases are TGTGCCAGCAGTGCACCGGGACAGGGGAAATACGAGCAGTACTTC.

This clone has only a few counts. The rearrangement joins TRBV6-1 to TRBJ1-5; D unclear. The germline gives CDR1 MNHNS, CDR2 SASEGT. This CDR3 is 12 amino acids long. V lost 6 bases to trimming and J lost 1 base, with 4 bases between them. The CDR3 DNA sequence: TGTGCCAGCAGGGACAGCAATCAGCCCCAGCATTTT. Its translation is CASRDSNQPQHF.

This clone appeared a few times. The chain joins TRBV6-6 to TRBJ2-7; D is possibly TRBD1 (5 bases). The CDR3 covers 15 residues. V gave up 7 bases and J gave up 0 bases, with 16 bases separating them. Germline CDR1 MNHNY, CDR2 SVGAGI (reference sequence). CDR3 nucleotide sequence: TGTGCCAGCATTCCCACAGTAGGGGCCTCCTACGAGCAGTACTTC. Residues: CASIPTVGASYEQYF.

The chain recombines TRBV5-1 with TRBJ2-2, with 10 nucleotides matching TRBD2. Germline V gene data show CDR1 as SGHRS and CDR2 as YFSETQ. The CDR3 has 16 residues. The ends lost 0 bases at V and 6 bases at J; junction bases unmatched: 5. This CDR3 reads CASSLAPAGGPGELFF. As DNA, the CDR3 is TGCGCCAGCAGCTTGGCCCCAGCGGGAGGGCCCGGGGAGCTGTTTTTT.

This clone was seen repeatedly, ten times or more. This chain's CDR3 is CATREGGGAKNIQYF. The CDR3 DNA is TGTGCCACCCGGGAGGGCGGGGGAGCCAAAAACATTCAGTACTTC. The chain joins TRBV7-2 to TRBJ2-4; 8 bases are shared with TRBD2. Germline CDR1 is SGHTA and CDR2 is FQGNSA. The CDR3 spans 15 residues. After removal of 10 bases from V and 0 bases from J, the junction contained 8 bases not matched to a gene.

The V gene is TRBV6-5, the J gene TRBJ1-1, with a weak D call TRBD1 (5 bases). Trimming removed 7 bases from V and 8 bases from J, with 17 bases in between. Germline V gene lookup returns CDR1 MNHEY and CDR2 SVGAGI. The CDR3 runs to 13 residues. DNA of the CDR3: TGTGCCAGCAATTTGCTCCTTGGGGCAGAAGCTTTCTTT. This sequence encodes CASNLLLGAEAFF.

This clone came up a few times. J is TRBJ2-3 and V is TRBV18, with D hard to call. V was shortened by 2 bases and J by 6 bases, with 3 bases between the two germline ends. Per the germline V gene, CDR1 is KGHSH and CDR2 is LQKENI. The CDR3 sequence is 11 residues long. For the CDR3, the DNA is TGTGCCAGCTCACCAGTGGATACGCAGTATTTT. This gives the protein CASSPVDTQYF.

The chain couples TRBV5-6 to TRBJ1-2; D unresolved. Trimming removed 0 bases at V and 7 bases at J, with 7 bases between. Germline CDR1 SGHDT, CDR2 YYEEEE. The CDR3 has 12 residues. CDR3 DNA: TGTGCCAGCAGCTTGGAGTGGGTTGGCTACACCTTC. Protein product: CASSLEWVGYTF.